This section outlines one T cell receptor (beta chain) sequence together with its context. The antigen is unknown. The donors comprised healthy bone marrow donors. This specimen comes from a study of cytomegalovirus exposure and HLA in healthy donors. Findings and limits, study-wide: Specificity of a few CMV-associated chains for CMV antigens was verified in vitro. A reported reduction in N-insertions relative to the approximately 670-donor mean was seen in an Asian-associated ancestry cluster in a later analysis.

13 Jbeta primers and 60 Vbeta primers were used for the PCR. TCRdb's table, derived via immunoSEQ multiplex PCR, lists solely in-frame clones and lacks some. The data show some 170,000 clones, 60% to 80% seen once. The sequence came from a man younger than 35 in good health and CMV-seropositive. Material: PBMCs.

CDR3 residues: CAWSRLSGGAYNEQFF. The CDR3 bases are TGTGCCTGGAGTCGTCTTAGCGGGGGGGCCTACAATGAGCAGTTCTTC. The V gene is TRBV30, the J gene TRBJ2-1, with 11 nucleotides matching TRBD2. CDR1 and CDR2 (germline): GTSNPN, SVGIG (reference sequence). V dropped 2 bases and J dropped 2; count of bases not matched to a gene: 5. The CDR3 runs to 16 residues.